This entry lists 22 T cell receptor beta chains sequenced from one sample in a study of blood T cell repertoires in COVID-19. The repertoire was sequenced with immunoSEQ multiplex PCR; TCRdb's copy has only in-frame clones and lacks some. The top ten clones hold approximately 3.5% of a sample with fewer than 75,000 clones, about 88% of them seen once. Sequenced input: peripheral blood. The receptors shown here come from a man in his sixties or seventies with acute or convalescent COVID-19.

The table lists this clone with a count of one. The chain has TRBV19 and TRBJ1-2; D ambiguous. CDR1 LNHDA and CDR2 SQIVND come from the germline V gene (reference sequence). Trimming took off 4 bases at V and 8 bases at J, with 11 bases between the two ends. This CDR3 region has 12 residues. CDR3 amino acids: CASSTADRGYTF. The CDR3 DNA is TGTGCCAGTAGTACCGCGGATCGGGGCTACACCTTC.

This chain links TRBV18 with TRBJ2-5; D may be TRBD1 (5 bases). V lost 5 bases, J lost 2 bases, and 12 bases lay in between. CDR1 is KGHSH, CDR2 LQKENI, per germline. The CDR3 extends over 14 amino acids. This CDR3 is CASSSGSPQETQYF. The CDR3 DNA reads TGTGCCAGCTCATCAGGGTCCCCACAAGAGACCCAGTACTTC.

The J gene is TRBJ2-5, the V gene TRBV3-1 (or the pseudogene TRBV3-2); TRBD1 matches at 10 bases. This CDR3 is 16 amino acids long. V lost 4 bases and J lost 1; bases outside the gene matches: 6. Germline CDR1 reads LGHDT; CDR2 reads YNNKEL (reference sequence). DNA of the CDR3: TGTGCCAGCAGCCCCCCGGGACAGGGGATCCAAGAGACCCAGTACTTC. Protein sequence: CASSPPGQGIQETQYF.

This clone was seen a handful of times. This chain connects TRBV4-1 to TRBJ1-2; tentatively, D is TRBD1 (5 bases). Per germline, CDR1 MGHRA and CDR2 YSYEKL. The CDR3 contains 20 residues. V was cut by 3 bases and J by 1 base, with 27 bases left in between. The CDR3 DNA reads as TGCGCCAGCAGCCATTCCCCCGCAGGGCCCGGGCGTCGTTATAACTATGGCTACACCTTC. It translates to CASSHSPAGPGRRYNYGYTF.

The genes are TRBV6-1 and TRBJ2-5, with unresolved D. Trimming removed 7 bases at V and 2 bases at J, with 8 bases between. In germline, CDR1 is MNHNS, CDR2 SASEGT. The CDR3 loop spans 12 amino acids. The CDR3 protein is CASKFSQETQYF. The CDR3 DNA sequence: TGTGCCAGCAAATTCAGTCAAGAGACCCAGTACTTC.

Only a few counts were recorded for this clone. The chain couples TRBV19 to TRBJ1-2, with D tentatively TRBD1 (5 bases). Trimming removed 6 bases at V and 8 bases at J, with 25 bases between. Per germline, CDR1 LNHDA and CDR2 SQIVND (reference sequence). This CDR3 has 16 residues. The CDR3 is CASRPFSRVEAGGYTF. As DNA, the CDR3 is TGTGCCAGTAGACCTTTCTCCAGGGTCGAAGCGGGAGGCTACACCTTC.

The chain uses TRBV28 and TRBJ1-1; 7 bases map to TRBD1. The junction had 11 bases not matched to a gene; V was cut back by 7 bases and J by 9 bases. The CDR3 is made up of 13 amino acids. Germline CDR1 MDHEN, CDR2 SYDVKM. The chain's CDR3 is CASTLIRDSKAFF. The CDR3 DNA is TGTGCCAGCACCCTTATCAGGGACAGTAAAGCTTTCTTT.

This chain connects TRBV9 to TRBJ2-7; a possible D gene is TRBD2 (7 bases). CDR1 and CDR2 from the germline V gene are SGDLS and YYNGEE. This CDR3 is built from 15 residues. V was shortened by 0 bases and J by 3 bases, with 13 bases between the two germline ends. CDR3 region: CASSVGGGARYEQYF. The CDR3 DNA is TGTGCCAGCAGCGTAGGAGGGGGGGCACGCTACGAGCAGTACTTC.

The chain has TRBV9 and TRBJ2-1, with 10 bases matching TRBD2. V lost 0 bases and J lost 4; bases outside the gene matches: 10. This CDR3 region has 18 residues. Germline V gene data show CDR1 as SGDLS and CDR2 as YYNGEE. The CDR3 loop reads CASSVVLSGGAAYNEQFF. CDR3 DNA: TGTGCCAGCAGCGTAGTATTGAGCGGGGGGGCTGCTTACAATGAGCAGTTCTTC.

The chain has TRBV6-5 and TRBJ2-7, with TRBD1 identical over 9 bases. The germline CDR1 and CDR2 sequences are MNHEY and SVGAGI. Trimming took 2 bases from V and 6 from J; bases not matched to a gene: 8. The CDR3 spans 15 residues. The CDR3 bases are TGTGCCAGCAGTTACGTGGGGACAGGGCTGGGCGAGCAGTACTTC. As protein: CASSYVGTGLGEQYF.

The chain couples TRBV7-3 to TRBJ2-5, with 9 bases fitting TRBD2. V lost 3 bases to trimming and J lost 5 bases; unmatched junction nucleotides: 7. The length of the CDR3 is 15 residues. Per germline, CDR1 SGHTA and CDR2 FQGTGA. In nucleotides, the CDR3 is TGTGCCAGCAGCTTGAAGCGGGGGGTGGAGGAGACCCAGTACTTC. It specifies CASSLKRGVEETQYF.

The chain couples TRBV19 to TRBJ1-4; no firm D call. Germline V gives CDR1 LNHDA, CDR2 SQIVND (reference sequence). The CDR3 runs 14 residues. V was pared by 4 bases and J by 5 bases, with 11 bases between. The DNA for the CDR3 is TGTGCCAGTAGTAACCCACCCGGGAATGAAAAACTGTTTTTT. Its protein product is CASSNPPGNEKLFF.

This clone was seen once. V and J are TRBV27 and TRBJ1-1; maybe TRBD1 (6 bases). In germline, CDR1 is MNHEY, CDR2 SMNVEV (reference sequence). The CDR3 is made up of 19 amino acids. Trimming pared 0 bases from V and 0 bases from J, leaving 20 bases between. CDR3: CASSLSGRRGGRVNTEAFF. The DNA of the CDR3 is TGTGCCAGCAGTTTATCAGGTCGTAGGGGGGGGCGCGTGAACACTGAAGCTTTCTTT.

The J gene is TRBJ2-3, the V gene TRBV4-3, with D possibly TRBD2 on 6 matching bases. Trimming removed 0 bases from V and 5 bases from J, with 12 bases in between. The CDR3 is 15 residues long. Germline values: CDR1 LGHNA, CDR2 YSLEER. CDR3 nucleotides: TGCGCCAGCAGCCAAGACTCGCGGGGTAGAGATACGCAGTATTTT. Protein sequence: CASSQDSRGRDTQYF.

The chain has TRBV6-2 or TRBV6-3 and TRBJ2-3; 9 bases line up with TRBD2. Losses at the gene ends were 6 bases for V and 0 bases for J; bases not matched to a gene: 4. The germline CDR1 and CDR2 sequences are MNHEY and SVGEGT. CDR3 length: 15 amino acids. CDR3 in amino acids: CASSPSGGSTDTQYF. Here the CDR3 DNA reads TGTGCCAGCAGCCCCAGCGGGGGGAGCACAGATACGCAGTATTTT.

This chain joins TRBV2 and TRBJ2-2; 9 bases are a match to TRBD1. V lost 6 bases, J lost 6 bases, and 11 bases stayed unmatched. The CDR3 runs to 16 residues. Germline loops: CDR1 SNHLY, CDR2 FYNNEI. CDR3 region: CASSPSGTGYPGELFF. The CDR3 DNA reads TGTGCCAGCAGCCCCTCCGGGACAGGGTATCCCGGGGAGCTGTTTTTT.

V gene TRBV19 combines with J gene TRBJ2-1, with D possibly being TRBD1 (5 bases). V lost 5 bases and J 4 bases, leaving 9 bases between the germline ends. Germline V gene data show CDR1 as LNHDA and CDR2 as SQIVND (reference sequence). This CDR3 comprises 13 residues. In DNA form, the CDR3 reads TGTGCCAGTAGTTCTCAGGGTTACAATGAGCAGTTCTTC. It encodes CASSSQGYNEQFF.

The genes are TRBV7-9 and TRBJ2-2; no firm D call. Trimming removed 5 bases at V and 1 base at J, with 5 bases between. Germline assignment: CDR1 SEHNR and CDR2 FQNEAQ (reference sequence). The CDR3 spans 13 residues. CDR3 coding DNA: TGTGCCAGCAGCCCAGGGAACACCGGGGAGCTGTTTTTT. Protein: CASSPGNTGELFF.

The gene calls are TRBV6-2 or TRBV6-3 and TRBJ2-5; 12 nucleotides align to TRBD2. This CDR3 is 16 amino acids long. Trimming at V came to 5 bases and at J to 2 bases, leaving 6 bases not matched to a gene. From germline, CDR1 is MNHEY and CDR2 SVGEGT. For the CDR3, the DNA is TGTGCCAGCAGTCGAGGACTAGCGGGGAGGCAAGAGACCCAGTACTTC. The encoded protein is CASSRGLAGRQETQYF.

The chain links TRBV7-2 to TRBJ1-1; D unclear. This CDR3 has 14 residues. CDR1 is SGHTA, CDR2 FQGNSA, per germline. Trimming took off 3 bases at V and 7 bases at J, with 15 bases between the two ends. The CDR3 here is CASSFSVHLGEAFF. CDR3 coding DNA: TGTGCCAGCAGCTTTAGCGTCCACTTGGGTGAAGCTTTCTTT.

The chain carries TRBV2 and TRBJ1-6; D is uncertain. Germline CDR1 and CDR2: SNHLY and FYNNEI. With 5 bases removed from V and 0 bases from J, the gap between germline ends came to 11 bases. The CDR3 has 16 residues. CDR3 bases: TGTGCCAGCAGTCCCGGGGTGGGCTCCTATAATTCACCCCTCCACTTT. Amino acids: CASSPGVGSYNSPLHF.

J is TRBJ2-7 and V is TRBV11-2; TRBD2 aligns across 11 bases. The CDR3 runs 15 residues. CDR1 SGHAT and CDR2 FQNNGV come from the germline V gene. The J segment lost 4 bases and the V segment lost 4 bases, leaving 6 bases of the junction unmatched. The CDR3 sequence is CASSSFSGGAYEQYF. In DNA form, the CDR3 reads TGTGCCAGCAGCTCCTTTAGCGGGGGGGCGTACGAGCAGTACTTC.